A single sample gave rise to the 20 T cell receptor beta chains below, sequenced in a study of cytomegalovirus exposure and HLA in healthy donors. Libraries were prepared by immunoSEQ multiplex PCR; TCRdb keeps only in-frame clonotypes and omits some of them. The sample contains 150,000 to 200,000 clones, around four fifths of which appear only once. Sequencing used PBMCs. These receptors originate from a young man in good health and CMV-seropositive.

This clone was picked up a small number of times. V usage is TRBV9 and J usage is TRBJ1-1; D is uncertain. In germline, CDR1 is SGDLS, CDR2 YYNGEE. The CDR3 contains 13 residues. V lost 4 bases and J 5 bases, leaving 12 bases between the germline ends. Written as DNA, the CDR3 is TGTGCCAGCAGCCCTACAACGGGAACTGAAGCTTTCTTT. Protein product: CASSPTTGTEAFF.

The V call is TRBV4-1, the J call TRBJ2-1, with 11 bases lining up with TRBD2. The CDR3 is made up of 16 amino acids. The germline V gene has CDR1 MGHRA and CDR2 YSYEKL. V was pared by 1 base and J by 11 bases, with 10 bases of the junction left unmatched. The chain's CDR3 is CASSQVGLAVTMKQFF. The CDR3 DNA reads as TGCGCCAGCAGCCAAGTGGGACTAGCGGTTACAATGAAGCAGTTCTTC.

This rearrangement joins TRBV10-3 to TRBJ2-5; tentatively, D is TRBD2 (6 bases). CDR3 length equals 16 residues. V lost 0 bases and J lost 5, with 16 bases in between. Germline loops: CDR1 ENHRY, CDR2 SYGVKD. In DNA form, the CDR3 reads TGTGCCATCAGTGAGTCGTCGCTAGCGAGAGGGGAGACCCAGTACTTC. This sequence encodes CAISESSLARGETQYF.

The chain has TRBV27 and TRBJ2-3, with TRBD2 identical over 14 bases. Germline-derived CDR1 and CDR2 are MNHEY and SMNVEV (reference sequence). The trim removed 5 bases at V and 4 bases at J, leaving 5 bases unmatched. CDR3 length equals 16 residues. CDR3 amino acids: CASSTGTSGGADTQYF. The CDR3 DNA sequence: TGTGCCAGCAGTACCGGGACTAGCGGGGGAGCAGATACGCAGTATTTT.

The rearrangement joins TRBV7-2 to TRBJ2-1; 10 bases align to TRBD1. V dropped 5 bases and J dropped 0; count of bases not matched to a gene: 10. CDR3 length equals 18 residues. CDR1 SGHTA and CDR2 FQGNSA come from the germline V gene. In DNA, the CDR3 is TGTGCCAGCAGCCTCCGGGACAGGGGCCAAAGCTCCTACAATGAGCAGTTCTTC. Residues: CASSLRDRGQSSYNEQFF.

This chain links TRBV7-6 with TRBJ1-2, with a tentative D call TRBD1 (6 bases). The CDR3 runs 13 residues. Trimming cost V 5 bases and J 5 bases, with 12 bases left between them. The germline CDR1 and CDR2 sequences are SGHVS and FNYEAQ. As DNA, the CDR3 is TGTGCCAGCAGCGAAGGACAGTTATATGGCTACACCTTC. The encoded protein is CASSEGQLYGYTF.

The rearrangement links TRBV5-6 to TRBJ2-7, with 12 positions matching TRBD2. The CDR3 has 16 amino acids. With 1 base clipped from V and 3 bases from J, the junction kept 5 bases outside the gene matches. CDR1 SGHDT and CDR2 YYEEEE come from the germline V gene. CDR3 DNA: TGTGCCAGCAGCTTGTTGGGGACTAGCGGGTTCTACGAGCAGTACTTC. It yields the protein CASSLLGTSGFYEQYF.

V and J are TRBV9 and TRBJ2-3; the match to TRBD1 covers 9 bases. The V and J ends lost 0 bases and 6 bases, in that order; junction bases with no gene match: 8. CDR1 and CDR2 (germline): SGDLS, YYNGEE. The CDR3 covers 16 residues. The CDR3 DNA follows: TGTGCCAGCAGCGTAGAGGGGACAGGGTTCTTGGATACGCAGTATTTT. Amino acid sequence: CASSVEGTGFLDTQYF.

CDR3 sequence: CATSRHGLYNEQFF. In nucleotides, the CDR3 is TGTGCCACCAGCAGACACGGACTGTACAATGAGCAGTTCTTC. The chain has TRBV15 and TRBJ2-1; TRBD2 might be the D (5 bases). Trimming took off 2 bases at V and 4 bases at J, with 9 bases between the two ends. The germline CDR1 and CDR2 sequences are LNHNV and YYDKDF (reference sequence). The CDR3 is made up of 14 amino acids.

This chain joins TRBV7-9 and TRBJ2-7; D might be TRBD2 (6 bases). The V end lost 1 base, the J end lost 10 bases, and 17 bases lay between the germline ends. CDR1 and CDR2 from the germline V gene are SEHNR and FQNEAQ (reference sequence). The CDR3 contains 14 residues. In DNA, the CDR3 is TGTGCCAGCAGCTTAGACGGGACGGGGGTTAGACAGTACTTC. It translates to CASSLDGTGVRQYF.

This clone was counted between two and nine times. V usage is TRBV6-1 and J usage is TRBJ1-6; TRBD1 might be the D (5 bases). V dropped 9 bases and J dropped 8 bases, with 14 bases sitting between them. The CDR3 has 13 amino acids. Germline CDR1 is MNHNS and CDR2 is SASEGT. CDR3 in DNA: TGTGCCAGTAAGAACGCGGGGGATTCACCCCTCCACTTT. Its translation: CASKNAGDSPLHF.

The V gene is TRBV4-2, the J gene TRBJ2-7; TRBD2 might be the D (5 bases). CDR1 is LGHNA, CDR2 YNFKEQ, per germline. V was pared by 0 bases and J by 5 bases, with 14 bases between. The CDR3 spans 15 residues. Here the CDR3 DNA reads TGTGCCAGCAGCCAAGAGCGAGGGCAATCCCACGAGCAGTACTTC. Translating it yields CASSQERGQSHEQYF.

The gene calls are TRBV5-4 and TRBJ2-7, with D unclear. The CDR3 runs to 14 residues. From germline, CDR1 is SGHNT and CDR2 YYREEE (reference sequence). V was shortened by 2 bases and J by 6 bases, with 15 bases between the two germline ends. The CDR3 spells CASSFESSRAEQYF. The CDR3 DNA reads as TGTGCCAGCAGCTTCGAGAGCTCTCGCGCCGAGCAGTACTTC.

V and J are TRBV18 and TRBJ2-7, with 10 bases fitting TRBD1. The length of the CDR3 is 14 residues. The junction had 4 bases not matched to a gene; V was cut back by 6 bases and J by 2 bases. Germline V gene data show CDR1 as KGHSH and CDR2 as LQKENI. The CDR3 is CASSRDRGTYEQYF. The CDR3 coding sequence is TGTGCCAGCTCCCGGGACAGGGGAACCTACGAGCAGTACTTC.

The chain employs TRBV11-3 and TRBJ1-3; unclear D gene. V was pared by 1 base and J by 2 bases, with 9 bases between. The CDR3 contains 15 residues. From germline, CDR1 is SGHNT and CDR2 YENEEA. In nucleotides, the CDR3 is TGTGCCAGCAGCTTAGGAGATCCCCCTGGAAACACCATATATTTT. Protein sequence: CASSLGDPPGNTIYF.

The sample holds a few counts of this clone. V usage is TRBV12-5 and J usage is TRBJ2-7, with D possibly matching TRBD1 (6 bases). Germline V gene sequence: CDR1 LGHNT, CDR2 FRNRAP. CDR3 length: 13 amino acids. The V end lost 6 bases, the J end lost 1 base, and 10 bases lay between the germline ends. For the CDR3, the DNA is TGTGCTAGTGGAACGACAGGTTCCTACGAGCAGTACTTC. This translates into CASGTTGSYEQYF.

V usage is TRBV5-1 and J usage is TRBJ2-2, with a weak D call TRBD2 (6 bases). CDR1 is SGHRS and CDR2 is YFSETQ in the germline V gene. V was shortened by 9 bases and J by 4 bases, with 16 bases between the two germline ends. The CDR3 is 14 amino acids. CDR3 loop: CATARPEGTGELFF. The DNA of the CDR3 is TGCGCCACTGCCCGGCCGGAGGGCACCGGGGAGCTGTTTTTT.

This clone was picked up one time. The CDR3 region is CASNLATSTDTQYF. CDR3 coding DNA: TGCGCCAGCAACCTAGCGACTAGCACAGATACGCAGTATTTT. The chain combines TRBV5-1 with TRBJ2-3, with a possible D match to TRBD2 (6 bases). This CDR3 has 14 amino acids. Germline V gene lookup returns CDR1 SGHRS and CDR2 YFSETQ. V lost 6 bases and J 0 bases, leaving 11 bases between the germline ends.

This clone has a single count. The chain carries TRBV27 and TRBJ2-5; 15 bases match TRBD2. The germline V gene encodes CDR1 MNHEY and CDR2 SMNVEV (reference sequence). V gave up 2 bases and J gave up 1 base; unmatched junction bases: 2. The length of the CDR3 is 17 residues. CDR3 nucleotides: TGTGCCAGCAGTTTAGGGACTAGCGGGGGGCCCCAAGAGACCCAGTACTTC. Translating it yields CASSLGTSGGPQETQYF.

The gene calls are TRBV5-4 and TRBJ1-2; 8 nucleotides align to TRBD1. Germline assignment: CDR1 SGHNT and CDR2 YYREEE (reference sequence). J gave up 8 bases and V 3 bases, and 9 bases lay outside the gene matches. The CDR3 is 14 amino acids. The CDR3 reads CASSSGGASYGYTF. The CDR3 DNA reads TGTGCCAGCAGCTCAGGGGGCGCCTCGTACGGCTACACCTTC.